Below, one T cell receptor beta chain is given with its context. The repertoire was sequenced with immunoSEQ multiplex PCR; TCRdb's copy has only in-frame clones and lacks some. The table has some 100,000 clones, roughly 92% seen once; the top ten hold 0.95% to 1.5%. The CDR3 covers 12 residues. CDR1 and CDR2 from the germline V gene are SGHRS and YFSETQ. Trimming removed 7 bases from V and 9 bases from J, with 14 bases in between. This specimen comes from a study of T cell changes during pregnancy in multiple sclerosis. Sequenced material: peripheral blood, taken in the second trimester of pregnancy. The chain is built from TRBV5-1 and TRBJ2-1; tentatively, D is TRBD1 (5 bases). The sequence was obtained from a female donor with multiple sclerosis, enrolled in a pregnancy study. The CDR3 sequence: CASSWGGSEQFF. CDR3 nucleotide sequence: TGCGCCAGCTCTTGGGGCGGAAGTGAGCAGTTCTTC.